This entry concerns a single T cell receptor beta chain. The antigen remains unidentified. This sample was included in a study of PD-1 blockade in classical Hodgkin lymphoma. Time point specified: newly diagnosed, previously untreated cHL patient sample. Investigators turned to newly diagnosed, untreated classical Hodgkin lymphoma PBMCs for comparison. Clones were sequenced by immunoSEQ multiplex PCR, and TCRdb holds only the in-frame ones, with some missing. The sample has over 60,000 clones; over 90% are singletons. V lost 6 bases, J lost 3 bases, and 7 bases stayed unmatched. Germline assignment: CDR1 MDHEN and CDR2 SYDVKM. The length of the CDR3 is 15 residues. Study results and limitations: Healthy donors were reported to have higher baseline TCR diversity than newly diagnosed patients. What drove the repertoire differences, possibly disease activity or prior therapy, has not been defined.

The specimen sequenced was peripheral blood mononuclear cells (PBMCs). The sequence derives from a human donor with classical Hodgkin lymphoma. The chain is built from TRBV28 and TRBJ2-7; TRBD2 matches at 11 bases. The chain's CDR3 is CASSPVAGGGYEQYF. Written as DNA, the CDR3 is TGTGCCAGCAGCCCAGTAGCGGGAGGGGGCTACGAGCAGTACTTC.